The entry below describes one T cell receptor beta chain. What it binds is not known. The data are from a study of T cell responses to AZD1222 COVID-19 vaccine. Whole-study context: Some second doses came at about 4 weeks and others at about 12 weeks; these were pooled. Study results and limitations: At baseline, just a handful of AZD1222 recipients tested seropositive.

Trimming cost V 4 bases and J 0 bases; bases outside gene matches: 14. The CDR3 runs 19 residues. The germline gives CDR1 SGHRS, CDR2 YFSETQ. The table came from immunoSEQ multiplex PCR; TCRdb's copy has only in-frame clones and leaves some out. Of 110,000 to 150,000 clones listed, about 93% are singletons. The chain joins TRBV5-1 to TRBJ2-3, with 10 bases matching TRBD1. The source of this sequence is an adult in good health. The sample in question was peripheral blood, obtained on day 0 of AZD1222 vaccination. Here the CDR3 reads CASSDAGTGEPYSTDTQYF. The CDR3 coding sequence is TGCGCCAGCAGCGATGCCGGGACAGGGGAACCCTATAGCACAGATACGCAGTATTTT.